Presented here are 20 T cell receptor beta chains from one specimen sequenced in a study of T-cell reconstitution after alpha-beta-depleted transplantation in children. For TCRbeta, the library was prepared with unique molecular identifiers. TCRdb fed the PCR reads into MiXCR, producing one record per CDR3 protein. The profile shows some 200,000 distinct CDR3 sequences, approximately 7% of them singletons. Specimen: PBMCs, collected before TCRalphabeta/CD19-depleted stem cell transplant. These receptors were taken from a boy between 2 and 10 years old with acute lymphoblastic leukemia, due to receive a stem cell transplant.

This clonotype has ten or more counts. The genes are TRBV12-3 or TRBV12-4 and TRBJ1-2; no clear D. The V end lost 1 base, the J end lost 4 bases, and 16 bases lay between the germline ends. The CDR3 has 16 residues. CDR3 in amino acids: CASSLELHLNFYGYTF. The CDR3 nucleotides read TGTGCCAGCAGTTTAGAGTTGCACTTAAACTTCTATGGCTACACCTTC.

The rearrangement links TRBV7-2 to TRBJ2-5; 8 nucleotides align to TRBD1. Germline CDR1 reads SGHTA; CDR2 reads FQGNSA. The CDR3 is 15 amino acids. V was clipped by 4 bases and J by 6 bases; unmatched bases: 10. In nucleotides, the CDR3 is TGTGCCAGCAGCTCATCTACGACAGGGGCACAGACCCAGTACTTC. Its translation is CASSSSTTGAQTQYF.

The chain couples TRBV5-1 to TRBJ2-1; tentatively, D is TRBD1 (6 bases). Trimming removed 1 base at V and 0 bases at J, with 17 bases between. The CDR3 is made up of 18 amino acids. Germline V gene data show CDR1 as SGHRS and CDR2 as YFSETQ. CDR3 sequence: CASSLRGTRGSSYNEQFF. In nucleotides, the CDR3 is TGCGCCAGCAGCTTGAGGGGCACAAGGGGGAGCTCCTACAATGAGCAGTTCTTC.

A few counts support this clonotype. The chain combines TRBV20-1 with TRBJ1-5; maybe TRBD1 (5 bases). CDR3 size: 14 residues. The germline V and J ends were trimmed by 5 bases and 6 bases, with 17 bases remaining between them. Per the germline V gene, CDR1 is DFQATT and CDR2 is SNEGSKA (reference sequence). The CDR3 DNA sequence: TGCAGTGCTGGCTCCCCAGGGCTAGGTCAGCCCCAGCATTTT. Its protein is CSAGSPGLGQPQHF.

A few counts support this clonotype. The chain carries TRBV6-5 and TRBJ2-3, with D possibly being TRBD2 (6 bases). CDR1 is MNHEY and CDR2 is SVGAGI in the germline V gene. The CDR3 has 15 amino acids. V was shortened by 0 bases and J by 3 bases, with 10 bases between the two germline ends. CDR3 bases: TGTGCCAGCAGTTACTCTGGGGGGACTACAGATACGCAGTATTTT. Residues: CASSYSGGTTDTQYF.

This clonotype showed up many times. The rearrangement joins TRBV7-2 to TRBJ2-1, with D maybe TRBD2 (5 bases). The V gene's germline CDR1 is SGHTA and CDR2 FQGNSA. The CDR3 has 15 residues. Trimming took 2 bases from V and 2 from J, leaving 10 bases between them. The CDR3 DNA is TGTGCCAGCAGCTTACGACTACCTCCCTACAATGAGCAGTTCTTC. This codes for CASSLRLPPYNEQFF.

This clonotype was seen many times. The V and J genes are TRBV20-1 and TRBJ2-7; TRBD2 aligns across 7 bases. The CDR3 totals 14 residues. V was pared by 1 base and J by 6 bases, with 9 bases of the junction left unmatched. CDR1 and CDR2 (germline): DFQATT, SNEGSKA (reference sequence). CDR3 loop: CSARAPSGAGEQYF. CDR3 coding DNA: TGCAGTGCTAGAGCTCCTAGCGGAGCGGGCGAGCAGTACTTC.

Only a few counts were recorded for this clonotype. V usage is TRBV28 and J usage is TRBJ2-1, with 10 bases aligning to TRBD2. CDR3 length equals 17 residues. The V and J ends lost 1 base and 8 bases, in that order; junction bases with no gene match: 11. The V gene's germline CDR1 is MDHEN and CDR2 SYDVKM. This CDR3 reads CASSLSIAGGPPYEQFF. CDR3 nucleotides: TGTGCCAGCAGTTTATCCATAGCGGGAGGTCCACCCTATGAGCAGTTCTTC.

This clonotype appeared many times. The chain recombines TRBV7-9 with TRBJ1-2; D is possibly TRBD1 (6 bases). The CDR3 is made up of 11 amino acids. The germline V gene encodes CDR1 SEHNR and CDR2 FQNEAQ (reference sequence). The V gene lost 11 bases and the J gene lost 3 bases, with 10 bases spanning the gap. CDR3 amino acids: CAGYRDYGYTF. DNA of the CDR3: TGTGCCGGCTACAGGGACTATGGCTACACCTTC.

In its sample, this clonotype was seen a few times. The rearrangement links TRBV20-1 to TRBJ1-3; D uncertain. This CDR3 is built from 13 residues. V dropped 3 bases and J dropped 0 bases, with 6 bases sitting between them. Germline-derived CDR1 and CDR2 are DFQATT and SNEGSKA (reference sequence). CDR3 amino acids: CSASLGSGNTIYF. CDR3 nucleotides: TGCAGTGCTAGTCTGGGCTCTGGAAACACCATATATTTT.

This clonotype was observed a few times. The chain employs TRBV11-2 and TRBJ2-2; D possibly uses TRBD1 or TRBD2 (5 bases each). Germline V gene sequence: CDR1 SGHAT, CDR2 FQNNGV. The CDR3 length is 14 residues. V gave up 1 base and J gave up 10 bases, with 13 bases separating them. The CDR3 protein is CASSLGDAGPELFF. The DNA of the CDR3 is TGTGCCAGCAGCTTAGGGGACGCGGGCCCGGAGCTGTTTTTT.

This clonotype was recorded at least ten times. The gene calls are TRBV20-1 and TRBJ2-7; 7 bases are a match to TRBD2. CDR1 is DFQATT and CDR2 is SNEGSKA in the germline V gene (reference sequence). Losses at the gene ends were 6 bases for V and 3 bases for J; bases not matched to a gene: 14. This CDR3 comprises 15 residues. CDR3 sequence: CSAPPDARGDYEQYF. The CDR3 DNA follows: TGCAGTGCCCCACCGGATGCCCGGGGGGACTACGAGCAGTACTTC.

This clonotype was recorded at least ten times. The CDR3 spells CASSGTGGRDTQYF. CDR3 in DNA: TGTGCCAGCAGTGGGACAGGGGGTAGAGATACGCAGTATTTT. The J gene is TRBJ2-3, the V gene TRBV2, with 10 bases that match TRBD1. Germline CDR1 and CDR2: SNHLY and FYNNEI. V shed 4 bases, J shed 5 bases, and the junction held 3 bases outside the gene matches. The CDR3 extends over 14 amino acids.

This clonotype was seen repeatedly, ten times or more. This chain joins TRBV28 and TRBJ1-4; unclear D gene. The CDR3 covers 13 residues. The germline V and J ends were trimmed by 8 bases and 5 bases, with 12 bases remaining between them. Germline CDR1 MDHEN, CDR2 SYDVKM. CDR3 protein: CASQLYRNEKLFF. For the CDR3, the DNA is TGTGCCAGCCAGCTCTACCGGAATGAAAAACTGTTTTTT.

The table lists this clonotype with many counts. The chain uses TRBV5-1 and TRBJ2-5, with TRBD2 matching over 9 bases. The germline CDR1 and CDR2 sequences are SGHRS and YFSETQ. CDR3 size: 14 residues. V was pared by 3 bases and J by 5 bases, with 5 bases of the junction left unmatched. The CDR3 loop reads CASSSGTSRETQYF. The CDR3 coding sequence is TGCGCCAGCAGCTCCGGGACTAGCCGTGAGACCCAGTACTTC.

In nucleotides, the CDR3 is TGTGCCAGCACTGGCCCGGATTCCCAAGAGACCCAGTACTTC. This gives the protein CASTGPDSQETQYF. The chain links TRBV2 to TRBJ2-5; D is uncertain. There are 14 residues in the CDR3. Trimming left V 7 bases short and J 1 base short, with 13 bases between. Germline V gene data show CDR1 as SNHLY and CDR2 as FYNNEI. Full variable domain (remainder filled in from reference TRBV2 and TRBJ2-5): EPEVTQTPSHQVTQMGQEVILRCVPISNHLYFYWYRQILGQKVEFLVSFYNNEISEKSEIFDDQFSVERPDGSNFTLKIRSTKLEDSAMYFCASTGPDSQETQYFGPGTRLLVL.

This clonotype was seen a few times. The rearrangement joins TRBV20-1 to TRBJ2-5; D gene uncertain. Trimming stripped 0 bases from V and 5 bases from J, with 16 bases between. In germline, CDR1 is DFQATT, CDR2 SNEGSKA (reference sequence). The CDR3 is made up of 15 amino acids. The CDR3 sequence is CSARDRETPAETQYF. The CDR3 DNA is TGCAGTGCTAGAGATCGTGAAACCCCGGCGGAGACCCAGTACTTC.

This clonotype was recorded at least ten times. The J gene is TRBJ2-7, the V gene TRBV28; 9 bases are shared with TRBD1. V lost 3 bases, J lost 5 bases, and 20 bases stayed unmatched. Germline V gene lookup returns CDR1 MDHEN and CDR2 SYDVKM. CDR3 length equals 19 residues. CDR3 loop: CASSFPPETGGWEVHEQYF. CDR3 bases: TGTGCCAGCAGTTTTCCCCCCGAGACAGGGGGTTGGGAGGTCCACGAGCAGTACTTC.

The table lists this clonotype with many counts. The CDR3: CASSSRPRQGGMSNQPQHF. In DNA form, the CDR3 reads TGTGCCAGCAGTTCGAGACCAAGACAGGGCGGTATGAGCAATCAGCCCCAGCATTTT. The V call is TRBV27, the J call TRBJ1-5, with TRBD1 identical over 7 bases. Trimming took 4 bases from V and 1 from J; bases not matched to a gene: 16. This CDR3 is 19 amino acids long. Germline V gene lookup returns CDR1 MNHEY and CDR2 SMNVEV (reference sequence).

At least ten counts were recorded for this clonotype. V and J are TRBV4-3 and TRBJ2-2; 9 bases agree with TRBD1. Germline trimming cut 0 bases from V and 5 bases from J; bases unmatched to any gene: 1. Germline V gene data show CDR1 as LGHNA and CDR2 as YSLEER. The CDR3 spans 15 residues. CDR3 protein: CASSQDGTGTGELFF. CDR3 nucleotides: TGCGCCAGCAGCCAAGATGGGACAGGGACCGGGGAGCTGTTTTTT.